These 5 T cell receptor beta chains came from one sample sequenced in a study of untreated major depressive disorder. Sequencing was performed with immunoSEQ multiplex PCR; in TCRdb, only in-frame clones are kept and a portion is missing. The sample yields just over 20,000 clones, 90% to 95% seen once. Material for sequencing was CD4+ T cells from PBMCs. All receptors come from a man aged 30 to 45 in good health.

V and J are TRBV9 and TRBJ2-3; no firm D call. The CDR3 sequence is 12 residues long. Between the trimmed V and J ends, which lost 0 bases and 6 bases, there was a span of 5 bases. Looked up from germline, CDR1 is SGDLS and CDR2 is YYNGEE. In DNA form, the CDR3 reads TGTGCCAGCAGCGTAGACGGGGATACGCAGTATTTT. Translation: CASSVDGDTQYF.

The V call is TRBV14, the J call TRBJ1-2; D unclear. Germline CDR1 reads SGHDN; CDR2 reads FVKESK. This CDR3 contains 13 residues. Trimming took 2 bases from V and 3 from J, leaving 7 bases between them. CDR3 loop: CASSQQDYYGYTF. Written as DNA, the CDR3 is TGTGCCAGCAGCCAACAGGATTACTATGGCTACACCTTC.

The V gene is TRBV19, the J gene TRBJ2-1; D possibly corresponds to TRBD2 (6 bases). The CDR3 is made up of 15 amino acids. The V end lost 5 bases, the J end lost 9 bases, and 20 bases lay between the germline ends. CDR1 is LNHDA, CDR2 SQIVND, per germline (reference sequence). CDR3: CASSSGTLNYGEQFF. The CDR3 bases are TGTGCCAGTAGTTCCGGGACTCTGAATTACGGTGAGCAGTTCTTC.

The chain has TRBV29-1 and TRBJ2-2; 7 bases agree with TRBD2. Germline V gene data show CDR1 as SQVTM and CDR2 as ANQGSEA. Trimming removed 7 bases from V and 1 base from J; junction bases left unmatched: 9. The CDR3 has 15 residues. The CDR3 sequence: CSAKAGTENTGELFF. The CDR3 nucleotides read TGCAGCGCCAAAGCGGGGACCGAGAACACCGGGGAGCTGTTTTTT.

The genes are TRBV6-6 and TRBJ2-7; 14 nucleotides align to TRBD2. Germline values: CDR1 MNHNY, CDR2 SVGAGI (reference sequence). The CDR3 runs to 16 residues. V dropped 8 bases and J dropped 1; count of bases not matched to a gene: 7. CDR3 in DNA: TGTGCCAGCTCCGGGACTAGCGGGAGCCCATCCTACGAGCAGTACTTC. This codes for CASSGTSGSPSYEQYF.